These 21 T cell receptor beta chains share one sample of origin, sequenced in a study of T cell clonality in common variable immunodeficiency. TCRdb's table, derived via immunoSEQ multiplex PCR, lists solely in-frame clones and lacks some. The specimen has some 50,000 clones, none found just once. Sequenced: peripheral blood mononuclear cells. The receptors were gathered from a person between 18 and 75 years old in good health.

This clone was detected ten times or more. The read halts 3 residues ahead of the CDR3 end, with the missing end drawn from the germline J gene. The rearrangement links TRBV20-1 to TRBJ2-2; TRBD2 matches at 10 bases. The CDR3 runs to 14 residues. Germline CDR1 DFQATT, CDR2 SNEGSKA (reference sequence). J was trimmed by 2 bases and V by 6 bases; bases with no gene match: 3. The CDR3 sequence: CSAGTSANTGELFF. The part of the CDR3 DNA that was read is TGCAGTGCAGGGACTAGCGCAAACACCGGGGAG.

As regards this clone: The sequence runs out 3 residues before the end of the CDR3; the remainder is reconstructed from the germline J gene. The chain has TRBV7-9 and TRBJ2-7; possibly TRBD2 for D (5 bases). Germline V lookup: CDR1 SEHNR, CDR2 FQNEAQ (reference sequence). Trimming removed 8 bases from V and 6 bases from J, with 11 bases in between. The CDR3 contains 11 residues. CDR3 region: CASSWSGEQYF. The part of the CDR3 DNA that was read is TGTGCCAGCTCCTGGAGCGGCGAG.

This clone was detected ten times or more. From the germline J gene comes the end of the CDR3, since the read stops 3 residues before it. This chain connects TRBV5-1 to TRBJ2-7, with 7 positions matching TRBD2. The V gene's germline CDR1 is SGHRS and CDR2 YFSETQ. After removal of 6 bases from V and 1 base from J, the junction contained 13 bases not matched to a gene. The CDR3 sequence is 16 residues long. CDR3 DNA (partial): TGCGCCAGCAAGGCCAGTGGGGGGGATTCTTCCTACGAG. It translates to CASKASGGDSSYE. The entire CDR3 is CASKASGGDSSYEQYF.

A remark on this clone: The read terminates 3 residues ahead of where the CDR3 ends, so the germline J gene completes it. The chain couples TRBV5-1 to TRBJ2-7, with a weak D call TRBD1 (7 bases). The V end lost 3 bases, the J end lost 1 base, and 20 bases lay between the germline ends. This CDR3 is 17 amino acids long. Germline CDR1 is SGHRS and CDR2 is YFSETQ. The CDR3 spells CASSWPGGTAGSYEQYF. The CDR3 bases that were read are TGCGCCAGCAGCTGGCCAGGGGGGACAGCCGGGTCCTACGAG.

Many counts were recorded for this clone. The sequenced fragment ends 3 residues before the CDR3 boundary, so the rest is inferred from the germline J gene. The rearrangement joins TRBV7-8 to TRBJ2-3, with D possibly being TRBD2 (5 bases). This CDR3 region has 14 residues. The germline V and J ends were trimmed by 5 bases and 5 bases, with 14 bases remaining between them. Germline loops: CDR1 SGHVS, CDR2 FQNEAQ. CDR3 bases read: TGTGCCAGCAGCGACCTAGCTATTGGAGATACG. Residues: CASSDLAIGDT. The full-length CDR3 reads as CASSDLAIGDTQYF.

In its sample, this clone was seen many times. CDR3 residues: CASSLVGLAHEQFF. Partial CDR3 DNA: TGTGCCAGCAGCTTAGTGGGACTAGCCCATGAG. This sequence joins TRBV7-8 and TRBJ2-1, with 9 bases fitting TRBD2. The sequence runs out 3 residues before the end of the CDR3; the remainder is reconstructed from the germline J gene. The CDR3 consists of 14 residues. CDR1 SGHVS and CDR2 FQNEAQ come from the germline V gene. V lost 1 base and J lost 8; bases outside the gene matches: 3.

This clone was observed a few times. The CDR3 end lies 3 residues beyond the end of the read and is filled in from the germline J gene. J is TRBJ1-4 and V is TRBV20-1; 9 bases are shared with TRBD1. J lost 4 bases, V lost 5 bases, and 8 bases had no gene match. Germline assignment: CDR1 DFQATT and CDR2 SNEGSKA (reference sequence). The CDR3 covers 15 residues. The part of the CDR3 DNA that was read is TGCAGTGCTTCCCCGACAGGGGGGCGTAATGAAAAA. It yields the protein CSASPTGGRNEK. The whole CDR3 protein reads CSASPTGGRNEKLFF.

A remark on this clone: The CDR3 end is not reached by the read, which stops 3 residues before it; the germline J gene fills it in. The rearrangement joins TRBV19 to TRBJ1-1; tentative D call: TRBD1 (5 bases). The CDR3 has 16 residues. Trimming removed 2 bases at V and 0 bases at J, with 13 bases between. Germline V gene sequence: CDR1 LNHDA, CDR2 SQIVND (reference sequence). The part of the CDR3 DNA that was read is TGTGCCAGTAGTATAAATCGGGGGGATATGAACACTGAA. It yields the protein CASSINRGDMNTE. The CDR3 in full is CASSINRGDMNTEAFF.

This clone was observed many times. The read finishes 3 residues shy of the CDR3 end, and the germline J gene is used to complete it. V is TRBV6-2 or TRBV6-3 and J is TRBJ2-7; TRBD1 is a possible D gene (6 bases). V was pared by 6 bases and J by 3 bases, with 12 bases between. Germline CDR1 is MNHEY and CDR2 is SVGEGT. This CDR3 is 13 amino acids long. The part of the CDR3 DNA that was read is TGTGCCAGCAGCAGGGGCCCCAGCTACGAG. Its protein is CASSRGPSYE. The entire CDR3 reads CASSRGPSYEQYF.

This clone was found many times. The read stops 3 residues short of the end of the CDR3; the missing end is completed from the germline J gene. This chain links TRBV9 with TRBJ2-1; D perhaps matches TRBD1 (7 bases). V shed 3 bases and J shed 4 bases, with 14 bases lying between them. The length of the CDR3 is 15 residues. Germline values: CDR1 SGDLS, CDR2 YYNGEE. The CDR3: CASSERDSGYNEQFF. The CDR3 bases that were read are TGTGCCAGCAGCGAGAGGGACAGCGGGTACAATGAG.

This clone was counted many times. The observed sequence ends 3 residues before the CDR3 terminus, with the missing tail filled in from the germline J gene. V usage is TRBV9 and J usage is TRBJ2-6, with TRBD1 identical over 8 bases. There are 15 residues in the CDR3. Germline trimming cut 4 bases from V and 7 bases from J; bases unmatched to any gene: 7. Germline values: CDR1 SGDLS, CDR2 YYNGEE. The CDR3 DNA, read in part, is TGTGCCAGCAGCACCCGGACAGGGACAGCCAACGTC. It encodes CASSTRTGTANV. The complete CDR3 reads CASSTRTGTANVLTF.

This clone occurred a few times. A clone one base away is much larger, so this may be a read error. From the germline J gene comes the end of the CDR3, since the read stops 3 residues before it. This sample also contains other DNA sequences that code for the same CDR3. J is TRBJ1-3 and V is TRBV6-1, with a tentative D call TRBD1 (5 bases). The CDR3 is 16 amino acids. The germline V gene encodes CDR1 MNHNS and CDR2 SASEGT. CDR3 DNA, as far as it was read: TGTGCCAGCAGTGAAGGGGGGACTACAGCTGGAAACACG. It is translated as CASSEGGTTAGNT. The CDR3 reads in full as CASSEGGTTAGNTIYF.

This clone was seen more than once but under ten times. With the read ending 3 residues before the CDR3 end, the germline J gene is used to fill in that end. The chain is built from TRBV6-2 or TRBV6-3 and TRBJ1-2; D is ambiguous. The germline CDR1 and CDR2 sequences are MNHEY and SVGEGT. This CDR3 region has 15 residues. CDR3 bases read: TGTGCCAGCAGTTTGGCGGGAGTTGTCACAGATACC. Amino acids: CASSLAGVVTDT. The entire CDR3 sequence reads CASSLAGVVTDTYTF.

Worth noting for this clone: The CDR3 end is not reached by the read, which stops 3 residues before it; the germline J gene fills it in. This chain links TRBV7-6 with TRBJ1-6; 9 nucleotides align to TRBD1. J gave up 10 bases and V 3 bases, and 10 bases lay outside the gene matches. Germline CDR1 and CDR2: SGHVS and FNYEAQ. The CDR3 is 16 residues long. CDR3 protein: CASSFTTGGGGSPLHF. The part of the CDR3 DNA that was read is TGTGCCAGCAGCTTCACGACAGGGGGGGGTGGGTCACCC. The whole variable domain, remainder taken from reference TRBV7-6 and TRBJ1-6, is GAGVSQSPRYKVTKRGQDVALRCDPISGHVSLYWYRQALGQGPEFLTYFNYEAQQDKSGLPNDRFSAERPEGSISTLTIQRTEQRDSAMYRCASSFTTGGGGSPLHFGNGTRLTVT.

This clone has ten or more counts. The CDR3 extends 3 residues past the end of the read, so its final part is completed from the germline J gene. This chain joins TRBV20-1 and TRBJ2-7, with 10 bases that match TRBD2. The CDR3 covers 17 residues. Unmatched junction bases numbered 19, after V lost 6 bases and J lost 5 bases. Germline CDR1 and CDR2: DFQATT and SNEGSKA (reference sequence). CDR3 in amino acids: CSADSGDTGLAYHEQYF. The CDR3 bases that were read are TGCAGTGCGGATTCAGGGGATACGGGACTAGCGTACCACGAG.

This clone was observed many times. The sequence runs out 3 residues before the end of the CDR3; the remainder is reconstructed from the germline J gene. The chain has TRBV5-5 and TRBJ2-7; weak D call: TRBD1 (6 bases). V dropped 0 bases and J dropped 2 bases, with 12 bases sitting between them. Germline lookup yields CDR1 SGHKS and CDR2 YYEKEE (reference sequence). The CDR3 covers 15 residues. The CDR3 protein is CASSLEGGPPYEQYF. The CDR3 bases that were read are TGTGCCAGCAGCTTGGAAGGGGGTCCGCCCTACGAG.

This clone was picked up many times. The read stops 3 residues short of the end of the CDR3; the missing end is completed from the germline J gene. The V call is TRBV6-2 or TRBV6-3, the J call TRBJ2-3, with 12 nucleotides matching TRBD1. There are 13 residues in the CDR3. Germline V gene lookup returns CDR1 MNHEY and CDR2 SVGEGT. Incomplete CDR3 DNA: TGTGCCAGCGGCGGGACAGGGGGCCAGACG. Its translation: CASGGTGGQT. The full CDR3 protein reads CASGGTGGQTQYF.

This clone was detected ten times or more. The CDR3 end falls 3 residues outside the read, so it is completed with the germline J gene. This chain connects TRBV19 to TRBJ2-7; possible D gene TRBD2, 6 bases. Germline CDR1 is LNHDA and CDR2 is SQIVND (reference sequence). This CDR3 region has 14 residues. Trimming cost V 3 bases and J 5 bases, with 14 bases left between them. CDR3 DNA (partial): TGTGCCAGTAGTATTGGGAGGAGGGGAAACGAG. Protein sequence: CASSIGRRGNE. The CDR3 as a whole reads CASSIGRRGNEQYF.

In its sample, this clone was seen many times. The DNA ends 3 residues before the CDR3 does, and the rest of the CDR3 is filled in from the germline J gene. The rearrangement uses TRBV5-1 and TRBJ1-2, with D tentatively TRBD1 (6 bases). This CDR3 has 12 residues. Per germline, CDR1 SGHRS and CDR2 YFSETQ. This CDR3 reads CASSLDREGYTF. CDR3 DNA (partial): TGCGCCAGCAGCTTGGACAGGGAAGGC.

To note about this clone: A junction boundary mismatches the germline segment, possibly from a read error. Sequencing ends 3 residues short of the CDR3 end; the germline J gene provides the rest. This sample includes further DNA sequences coding for the same CDR3. The V gene is TRBV18, the J gene TRBJ1-3, with D possibly matching TRBD1 (5 bases). CDR3 length: 13 residues. CDR1 and CDR2 (germline): KGHSH, LQKENI. CDR3 DNA, as far as it was read: TGTGCCAGCTCACTTACTGACAGAAACACT. This encodes CASSLTDRNT. The whole CDR3 protein is CASSLTDRNTIYF. Full variable domain (outside the CDR3, taken from reference TRBV18 and TRBJ1-3): NAGVMQNPRHLVRRRGQEARLRCSPMKGHSHVYWYRQLPEEGLKFMVYLQKENIIDESGMPKERFSAEFPKEGPSILRIQQVVRGDSAAYFCASSLTDRNTIYFGEGSWLTVV.

This clone was counted at least ten times. The observed sequence ends 3 residues before the CDR3 terminus, with the missing tail filled in from the germline J gene. The chain is built from TRBV20-1 and TRBJ2-1, with unresolved D. Trimming stripped 3 bases from V and 2 bases from J, with 14 bases between. This CDR3 contains 15 residues. CDR1 is DFQATT, CDR2 SNEGSKA, per germline (reference sequence). The sequenced part of the CDR3 DNA is TGCAGTGCTAGTTTCCCCCGCAGGACCTACAATGAG. Amino acids: CSASFPRRTYNE. The CDR3 in its entirety is CSASFPRRTYNEQFF.